These 29 T cell receptor beta chains came from one sample sequenced in a study of tumor and adjacent non-tumor tissue in lung cancer. This sample's RNA came from whole unsorted tissue. More than 3 cm separated this lung sample from the edge of the tumor. TCRbeta libraries were built with three rounds of nested PCR, modified from ARM-PCR. TCRdb re-derived calls from the multiplex PCR reads in MiXCR, one entry per CDR3 protein. The sample yields 80,000 or so distinct CDR3 sequences, 80% to 90% seen once. The specimen was distant non-tumor lung tissue. Every receptor here comes from a man in his fifties or sixties with non-small cell lung cancer.

Comments on this clonotype: Given a much more abundant clone one base away, this may be a read error. The J gene is TRBJ2-1, the V gene TRBV5-4, with a possible D match to TRBD1 (5 bases). The ends were cut back, 1 base at V and 5 bases at J, with 13 bases in the middle. The CDR3 sequence is 15 residues long. The germline V gene encodes CDR1 SGHNT and CDR2 YYREEE (reference sequence). This chain's CDR3 is CASSLMTVGNNEQFF. CDR3 DNA: TGTGCCAGCAGCTTGATGACAGTGGGCAACAATGAGCAGTTCTTC.

This clonotype was recorded once. The chain carries TRBV12-3 or TRBV12-4 and TRBJ1-1; D is ambiguous. The CDR3 contains 14 residues. Trimming stripped 5 bases from V and 0 bases from J, with 10 bases between. DNA for the CDR3: TGTGCCAGCAGTCATCGCATGGTGAACACTGAAGCTTTCTTT. Translated: CASSHRMVNTEAFF.

As regards this clonotype: The conserved phenylalanine or tryptophan normally closing the CDR3 is absent here, so this likely arose from a read error. The DNA is omitted, as the CDR3 cannot be located on it reliably, and the CDR3 follows TCRdb's listing. The gene calls are TRBV29-1 and TRBJ1-1; the tabulated D call, TRBD1, remains unverified against the DNA. The CDR3 is 12 amino acids long, termini counted. The germline V gene has CDR1 SQVTM and CDR2 ANQGSEA. CDR3 amino acids: CSAQEGETEVFS.

Remarks on this clonotype: One base away lies a much larger clone, so this may be a sequencing read error. The rearrangement uses TRBV11-2 and TRBJ2-1, with TRBD2 matching over 8 bases. The DNA end lines up better with TRBJ2-7; the J call may be wrong. The CDR3 runs 15 residues. CDR1 and CDR2 (germline): SGHAT, FQNNGV. For the CDR3, the DNA is TGTGCCAGCAGCCCCGGGACTAGTCTAAGGAGTGAGCAGTACTTC. Translation: CASSPGTSLRSEQYF.

Turning to this clonotype: A much bigger clone sits one base away, suggesting this may be a read error. The rearrangement links TRBV24-1 to TRBJ2-1; 8 nucleotides line up with TRBD1. Unmatched junction bases numbered 5, after V lost 9 bases and J lost 5 bases. In germline, CDR1 is KGHDR, CDR2 SFDVKD. CDR3 length equals 13 residues. Written as DNA, the CDR3 is TGTGCCACCTACGTCAGGGGGCACAATGAGCAGTTCTTC. Residues: CATYVRGHNEQFF.

CDR3 amino acids: CASGSLAKRDTQYF. The DNA of the CDR3 is TGTGCCAGCGGTTCCCTGGCCAAAAGAGATACGCAGTATTTT. The J gene is TRBJ2-3, the V gene TRBV6-2 or TRBV6-3; the D is unclear. The CDR3 has 14 amino acids. Trimming took 8 bases from V and 5 from J, leaving 17 bases between them. In germline, CDR1 is MNHEY, CDR2 SVGEGT.

For this clonotype: At one end the junction does not follow the germline gene, possibly because of a read error. The V gene is TRBV5-1, the J gene TRBJ2-2; D possibly uses TRBD1 or TRBD2 (6 bases each). From germline, CDR1 is SGHRS and CDR2 YFSETQ. The CDR3 loop spans 17 amino acids. CDR3 sequence (DNA): TGCGCCAGCAGCGAAAACTCCGGGACATCGAACACCGGGAGCTGTTCTTTT. It codes for CASSENSGTSNTGSCSF.

About this clonotype itself: The junction shows a germline mismatch at one end, possibly a read error. This chain uses TRBV12-3 or TRBV12-4 with TRBJ1-2; D perhaps matches TRBD1 (6 bases). The CDR3 covers 12 residues. This CDR3 reads CDSSLGGYDYTF. As DNA, the CDR3 is TGTGACAGCAGTTTAGGGGGTTATGACTACACCTTC.

The chain employs TRBV30 and TRBJ2-1; D is undetermined. The CDR3 consists of 13 residues. The germline V gene encodes CDR1 GTSNPN and CDR2 SVGIG (reference sequence). V dropped 4 bases and J dropped 6 bases, with 13 bases sitting between them. The CDR3 coding sequence is TGTGCCTGGACTGTATTGAGTTCCAATGAGCAGTTCTTC. Its protein is CAWTVLSSNEQFF.

The V and J genes are TRBV6-1 and TRBJ2-7; D may be TRBD2 (5 bases). CDR3 size: 16 residues. The V and J ends lost 1 base and 1 base respectively, with 14 bases between them. From germline, CDR1 is MNHNS and CDR2 SASEGT. CDR3 region: CASSEDYVTGSYEQYF. CDR3 in DNA: TGTGCCAGCAGTGAAGATTACGTGACGGGATCCTACGAGCAGTACTTC.

About this clonotype itself: A read error may account for a junction end that differs from germline. The chain carries TRBV7-9 and TRBJ2-7, with a possible D match to TRBD1 (6 bases). The length of the CDR3 is 12 residues. The germline gives CDR1 SEHNR, CDR2 FQNEAQ (reference sequence). CDR3 sequence: CATSPQGYEQYF. The CDR3 coding sequence is TGTGCCACCAGCCCACAGGGATATGAGCAGTACTTC.

The rearrangement uses TRBV6-1 and TRBJ2-1; D remains ambiguous. This CDR3 has 15 amino acids. Trimming pared 0 bases from V and 8 bases from J, leaving 14 bases between. Germline V gene sequence: CDR1 MNHNS, CDR2 SASEGT. CDR3 nucleotide sequence: TGTGCCAGCAGTGAAGCAACGGCGGAAGAGGATGAGCAGTTCTTC. Protein: CASSEATAEEDEQFF.

Comments on this clonotype: A read error may account for a junction end that differs from germline. The chain is built from TRBV11-2 and TRBJ2-6, with 7 bases that match TRBD1. This CDR3 has 19 amino acids. The V gene's germline CDR1 is SGHAT and CDR2 FQNNGV. The CDR3 is CASRLVPEDRTSGANVLTF. The CDR3 region has the DNA TGTGCCAGCAGATTAGTTCCAGAGGACAGGACCTCTGGGGCCAACGTCCTGACTTTC.

In the case of this clonotype: One junction end does not reproduce the germline sequence, and a read error may be involved. The chain uses TRBV20-1 and TRBJ1-6, with 9 bases aligning to TRBD1. The CDR3 consists of 14 residues. Germline-derived CDR1 and CDR2 are DFQATT and SNEGSKA (reference sequence). The CDR3 DNA follows: TGCAGTACTATCCGGGACAGGGAGGGGTCACCCCTACACTTT. This sequence encodes CSTIRDREGSPLHF.

This sequence joins TRBV20-1 and TRBJ2-7; D is uncertain. CDR1 DFQATT and CDR2 SNEGSKA come from the germline V gene (reference sequence). The CDR3 is 14 amino acids. Deletions cut 5 bases from V and 3 bases from J, with 17 bases between. This chain's CDR3 is CSAHVGNKLYEQYF. DNA for the CDR3: TGCAGTGCTCATGTTGGGAATAAGCTCTACGAGCAGTACTTC.

For this clonotype: Because it lacks the conserved phenylalanine or tryptophan at the end, this CDR3 is likely a read error. This sequence joins TRBV11-2 and TRBJ2-6, with D hard to call. The CDR3 runs to 14 residues. Trimming removed 6 bases at V and 4 bases at J, with 10 bases between. Germline V CDR1 and CDR2: SGHAT, FQNNGV. In DNA form, the CDR3 reads TGTGCCAGCAGTCCTATCTGGGGGGCCAACGTCCTGACTTGC. Translating gives CASSPIWGANVLTC.

In the case of this clonotype: This may stem from a read error, because a much larger clone lies one nucleotide away. The CDR3 nucleotides read TGTGCCACCAGTGAAATCGAACAGGCCCGGGGCACAGATACGCAGTATTTT. Translation: CATSEIEQARGTDTQYF. The rearrangement joins TRBV2 to TRBJ2-3; tentative D call: TRBD1 (5 bases). Germline assignment: CDR1 SNHLY and CDR2 FYNNEI. This CDR3 spans 17 amino acids.

In regard to this clonotype: A single base separates this from a much larger clone, so it may be a read error. This likely comes from a read error, as the CDR3 has no conserved phenylalanine or tryptophan at its end. The chain links TRBV6-6 to TRBJ2-5; possible D gene TRBD2, 6 bases. CDR3 length: 14 amino acids. Looked up from germline, CDR1 is MNHNY and CDR2 is SVGAGI (reference sequence). V was cut by 7 bases and J by 4 bases, with 16 bases left in between. This chain's CDR3 is CASTNGPAGETQYI. The CDR3 DNA is TGTGCCAGCACGAACGGACCAGCGGGAGAGACCCAGTACATC.

This chain uses TRBV28 with TRBJ2-1; no firm D call. Per germline, CDR1 MDHEN and CDR2 SYDVKM. The V end lost 6 bases, the J end lost 6 bases, and 15 bases lay between the germline ends. The CDR3 length is 14 residues. CDR3: CASRLPLLTNEQFF. The CDR3, as DNA: TGTGCCAGCAGACTTCCCCTCCTGACCAATGAGCAGTTCTTC.

The count of this clonotype is one. One end of the junction does not line up with germline, which may come from a read error. The genes are TRBV11-3 and TRBJ2-1; D unresolved. The germline CDR1 and CDR2 sequences are SGHNT and YENEEA. The CDR3 is 12 residues long. This chain's CDR3 is CDSIPVTNEQFF. CDR3 sequence (DNA): TGTGACAGCATCCCCGTAACCAATGAGCAGTTCTTC.

On this clonotype itself: The germline gene is not matched at one end of the junction; a read error may be the cause. The chain is built from TRBV4-3 and TRBJ2-6, with D possibly matching TRBD1 (5 bases). Germline-derived CDR1 and CDR2 are LGHNA and YSLEER. CDR3 size: 16 residues. The CDR3: CASSQETVSGANVMAF. As DNA, the CDR3 is TGCGCCAGCAGCCAAGAGACGGTGTCTGGGGCCAACGTCATGGCTTTC.

Worth noting for this clonotype: An end of the junction differs from the germline gene, which may be a read error. This chain links TRBV11-3 with TRBJ1-2, with 7 bases aligning to TRBD1. The CDR3 has 16 residues. CDR1 SGHNT and CDR2 YENEEA come from the germline V gene. The CDR3 region has the DNA TGTGCCAGCACCTTAGAGGTACGAGGGGGCATCTATGGCTACACCTTC. Protein sequence: CASTLEVRGGIYGYTF.

This clonotype has only one observation. Mismatch with germline at one junction end may stem from a read error. The chain combines TRBV11-3 with TRBJ2-1; the match to TRBD2 covers 7 bases. In germline, CDR1 is SGHNT, CDR2 YENEEA. This CDR3 comprises 17 residues. The CDR3 reads CANSLDRPAGVGNEQFF. Written as DNA, the CDR3 is TGTGCCAACAGCTTAGATCGACCTGCGGGAGTAGGTAATGAGCAGTTCTTC.

Comments on this clonotype: Sequence at one end of the junction differs from germline and may be a read error. The chain couples TRBV11-2 to TRBJ2-5; 7 nucleotides align to TRBD1. Germline CDR1 reads SGHAT; CDR2 reads FQNNGV. The CDR3 runs 14 residues. Here the CDR3 reads CSSSSGQVQDTQYF. DNA of the CDR3: TGTTCTAGCAGCTCTGGACAGGTCCAAGATACCCAGTACTTC.

Concerning this clonotype: This could be a read error, since a much larger clone is one nucleotide away. The chain uses TRBV6-1 and TRBJ2-7; D remains unclear. The V gene's germline CDR1 is MNHNS and CDR2 SASEGT. This CDR3 is built from 11 residues. CDR3 sequence: CASSSPYDQYF. As DNA, the CDR3 is TGTGCCAGCAGTTCCCCATACGACCAGTACTTC.

The gene calls are TRBV20-1 and TRBJ1-6; the match to TRBD1 covers 7 bases. Germline CDR1 is DFQATT and CDR2 is SNEGSKA (reference sequence). The V and J ends lost 2 bases and 10 bases, in that order; junction bases with no gene match: 11. This CDR3 is 15 amino acids long. For the CDR3, the DNA is TGCAGTGCTAGACGACAGGGATCCGATAGGTCACCCCTCCACTTT. As protein: CSARRQGSDRSPLHF.

V gene TRBV4-3 combines with J gene TRBJ2-5, with D unresolved. Germline lookup yields CDR1 LGHNA and CDR2 YSLEER. The CDR3 is made up of 15 amino acids. CDR3 protein: CGTSQQKSTGETQYF. The CDR3 region has the DNA TGCGGCACCAGCCAGCAGAAGTCCACCGGGGAGACCCAGTACTTC.

To note about this clonotype: Given the absence of the conserved phenylalanine or tryptophan at the CDR3 end, a read error is likely. The chain uses TRBV12-5 and TRBJ2-5; 9 bases map to TRBD1. Trimming removed 5 bases from V and 5 bases from J; junction bases left unmatched: 18. CDR1 and CDR2 from the germline V gene are LGHNT and FRNRAP. The CDR3 runs to 18 residues. CDR3 bases: TGTGCTAGTGGTCCGGGACAGGGAGTCGGTCGTTCATGTGAGACCCAGTACCTC. Protein: CASGPGQGVGRSCETQYL.

On this clonotype itself: The final CDR3 position lacks the conserved phenylalanine or tryptophan, pointing to a likely read error. The J gene is TRBJ2-7, the V gene TRBV29-1; tentatively, D is TRBD1 (5 bases). The CDR3 runs to 10 residues. V gave up 7 bases and J gave up 5 bases, with 9 bases separating them. CDR1 and CDR2 from the germline V gene are SQVTM and ANQGSEA. CDR3 residues: CSAQGDEQYI. The CDR3 DNA follows: TGCAGCGCTCAGGGTGACGAGCAGTACATC.